The rows below give T cell receptor beta chains drawn from one sample of a study of a mutant IDH1 vaccine in newly diagnosed glioma. Measured with immunoSEQ multiplex PCR; TCRdb has only the in-frame clones, and not every one. Among some 59,000 clones listed, about 82% were seen once. Sequenced material: PBMCs, taken from a glioma patient treated with radiotherapy, temozolomide or both. These receptors all come from a man younger than 35 with glioma. Both conserved end residues are part of each CDR3. The D gene is left open where the match is weak. Only some rows state a clone size, as once, few, many or a class for expanded clones.

len: 16
abundance: .
v_gene: TRBV5-1
j_gene: TRBJ1-2
d_gene: TRBD1
CDR3nt: TGCGCCAGCAGCTTGGCCAGGACAGGGGGCTTCTATGGCTACACCTTC
CDR3aa: CASSLARTGGFYGYTF

len: 17
abundance: .
v_gene: TRBV19
j_gene: TRBJ2-6
d_gene: TRBD1
CDR3nt: TGTGCCAGTAGTATCTGGGACAGGCGCTCTGGGGCCAACGTCCTGACTTTC
CDR3aa: CASSIWDRRSGANVLTF

len: 17
abundance: .
v_gene: TRBV7-6
j_gene: TRBJ1-5
d_gene: .
CDR3nt: TGTGCCAGCAGCTTAGCTACAGGATTCGAAGGGGACCAGCCCCAGCATTTT
CDR3aa: CASSLATGFEGDQPQHF

len: 12
abundance: .
v_gene: TRBV6-1
j_gene: TRBJ2-7
d_gene: .
CDR3nt: TGTGCCAGCAGTGAAATGACCTACGAGCAGTACTTC
CDR3aa: CASSEMTYEQYF

len: 15
abundance: .
v_gene: TRBV5-1
j_gene: TRBJ2-5
d_gene: TRBD2
CDR3nt: TGCGCCAGCAGAACGATTAGCGGGAGAGGAGAGACCCAGTACTTC
CDR3aa: CASRTISGRGETQYF

len: 11
abundance: .
v_gene: TRBV20-1
j_gene: TRBJ1-2
d_gene: .
CDR3nt: TGCAGTGTAGGGGACGGCTATGGCTACACCTTC
CDR3aa: CSVGDGYGYTF

len: 12
abundance: once
v_gene: TRBV30
j_gene: TRBJ1-2
d_gene: .
CDR3nt: TGTGCCTGGAGCCAGGGGTCCTATGGCTACACCTTC
CDR3aa: CAWSQGSYGYTF

len: 13
abundance: .
v_gene: TRBV4-3
j_gene: TRBJ2-5
d_gene: .
CDR3nt: TGCGCCAGCAGCCAAGACGACCTTGAGACCCAGTACTTC
CDR3aa: CASSQDDLETQYF

len: 12
abundance: .
v_gene: TRBV10-3
j_gene: TRBJ1-2
d_gene: .
CDR3nt: TGTGCCATCAGTGAGTCGGGGGGCTCTAGCGCCTTC
CDR3aa: CAISESGGSSAF

len: 13
abundance: .
v_gene: TRBV6-5
j_gene: TRBJ1-1
d_gene: TRBD1
CDR3nt: TGTGCCAGCACCAGGTTCAGGGACAGTGAAGCTTTCTTT
CDR3aa: CASTRFRDSEAFF

len: 15
abundance: .
v_gene: TRBV5-1
j_gene: TRBJ2-2
d_gene: .
CDR3nt: TGCGCCAGCAGCCCCGCCGGGACCAACACCGGGGAGCTGTTTTTT
CDR3aa: CASSPAGTNTGELFF

len: 11
abundance: .
v_gene: TRBV19
j_gene: TRBJ1-5
d_gene: .
CDR3nt: TGTGCCAGTAGTATAGGGGGGCCCCAGCATTTT
CDR3aa: CASSIGGPQHF

len: 16
abundance: once
v_gene: TRBV19
j_gene: TRBJ2-1
d_gene: TRBD2
CDR3nt: TGTGCCAGTAGTATAGGTTTCGGACTAGCTGGAAATGAGCAGTTCTTC
CDR3aa: CASSIGFGLAGNEQFF

len: 15
abundance: .
v_gene: TRBV19
j_gene: TRBJ2-2
d_gene: .
CDR3nt: TGTGCCAGTAGTCGTGGGGACGCGAACACCGGGGAGCTGTTTTTT
CDR3aa: CASSRGDANTGELFF

len: 16
abundance: .
v_gene: TRBV19
j_gene: TRBJ1-6
d_gene: TRBD1
CDR3nt: TGTGCCAGTAGTGTCAAGGTGGCAGGGGGAACTTCACCCCTCCACTTT
CDR3aa: CASSVKVAGGTSPLHF

len: 17
abundance: .
v_gene: TRBV30
j_gene: TRBJ1-1
d_gene: TRBD1
CDR3nt: TGTGCCTGGAGTAATACGGGACAGGGTAGGTCGAACACTGAAGCTTTCTTT
CDR3aa: CAWSNTGQGRSNTEAFF

len: 13
abundance: few
v_gene: TRBV7-9
j_gene: TRBJ1-5
d_gene: .
CDR3nt: TGTGCCAGCAGGGGGAGAGGGAATCAGCCCCAGCATTTT
CDR3aa: CASRGRGNQPQHF

len: 16
abundance: .
v_gene: TRBV2
j_gene: TRBJ1-6
d_gene: .
CDR3nt: TGTGCCAGCAGTGTCAGGGAGAGCTCCTATAATTCACCCCTCCACTTT
CDR3aa: CASSVRESSYNSPLHF

len: 13
abundance: few
v_gene: TRBV27
j_gene: TRBJ1-1
d_gene: .
CDR3nt: TGTGCCAGCAAAGGGGCATGGAACACTGAAGCTTTCTTT
CDR3aa: CASKGAWNTEAFF

len: 13
abundance: .
v_gene: TRBV15
j_gene: TRBJ2-5
d_gene: .
CDR3nt: TGTGCCACCAGCCGGGACTTTGGGGAGACCCAGTACTTC
CDR3aa: CATSRDFGETQYF

len: 15
abundance: .
v_gene: TRBV4-1
j_gene: TRBJ2-7
d_gene: .
CDR3nt: TGCGCCAGCAGCCAAGAGTCTATTGGGGAGTACGAGCAGTACTTC
CDR3aa: CASSQESIGEYEQYF

len: 14
abundance: .
v_gene: TRBV10-3
j_gene: TRBJ1-5
d_gene: TRBD1
CDR3nt: TGTGCCATCGTCGGGACAGTAAGCAATCAGCCCCAGCATTTT
CDR3aa: CAIVGTVSNQPQHF

len: 11
abundance: few
v_gene: TRBV5-7
j_gene: TRBJ1-5
d_gene: .
CDR3nt: TGTGCCAGCAGCTTGGATCAGCCCCAGCATTTT
CDR3aa: CASSLDQPQHF

len: 15
abundance: medium-sized
v_gene: TRBV27
j_gene: TRBJ2-1
d_gene: TRBD2
CDR3nt: TGTGCCAGCAGTTTGGGGACTAGCGGGAGCAATGAGCAGTTCTTC
CDR3aa: CASSLGTSGSNEQFF

len: 17
abundance: .
v_gene: TRBV15
j_gene: TRBJ2-7
d_gene: TRBD2
CDR3nt: TGTGCCACCAGCTCTGGAGCTTTAGCGGGACTAGCCTACGAGCAGTACTTC
CDR3aa: CATSSGALAGLAYEQYF

len: 14
abundance: .
v_gene: TRBV9
j_gene: TRBJ2-5
d_gene: TRBD1
CDR3nt: TGTGCCAGCAGCGGAGGGGGCTCCCAAGAGACCCAGTACTTC
CDR3aa: CASSGGGSQETQYF

len: 13
abundance: few
v_gene: TRBV2
j_gene: TRBJ1-2
d_gene: .
CDR3nt: TGTGCCAGCAGCATCAGGGTGATCCATGGCTACACCTTC
CDR3aa: CASSIRVIHGYTF

len: 15
abundance: .
v_gene: TRBV7-2
j_gene: TRBJ1-1
d_gene: .
CDR3nt: TGTGCCAGCAGCTCCCGAGCCCCCGGAGATCTCGGAGCTTTCTTT
CDR3aa: CASSSRAPGDLGAFF

len: 16
abundance: .
v_gene: TRBV6-4
j_gene: TRBJ2-1
d_gene: .
CDR3nt: TGTGCCAGCAGTGACTCAGGACGGAGCTCCTACAATGAGCAGTTCTTC
CDR3aa: CASSDSGRSSYNEQFF

len: 14
abundance: .
v_gene: TRBV30
j_gene: TRBJ2-7
d_gene: TRBD1
CDR3nt: TGTGCCTGGAGCTCCGGGACAGGGAAAAGCGAGCAGTACTTC
CDR3aa: CAWSSGTGKSEQYF

len: 14
abundance: .
v_gene: TRBV30
j_gene: TRBJ2-1
d_gene: TRBD2
CDR3nt: TGTGCCTGGAGTGGCTTCGGACTAGACAATGAGCAGTTCTTC
CDR3aa: CAWSGFGLDNEQFF

len: 14
abundance: .
v_gene: TRBV19
j_gene: TRBJ2-3
d_gene: TRBD2
CDR3nt: TGTGCCAGTAGTAGAGCGGGGTACGCAGATACGCAGTATTTT
CDR3aa: CASSRAGYADTQYF

len: 12
abundance: once
v_gene: TRBV7-6
j_gene: TRBJ2-7
d_gene: TRBD2
CDR3nt: TGTGCCAGCAGCTCCGGGAGGTACGAGCAGTACTTC
CDR3aa: CASSSGRYEQYF

len: 14
abundance: .
v_gene: TRBV7-8
j_gene: TRBJ1-2
d_gene: TRBD1
CDR3nt: TGTGCCAGCAGCTCACGTAGGACAGGGGATGGCTACACCTTC
CDR3aa: CASSSRRTGDGYTF

len: 15
abundance: .
v_gene: TRBV25-1
j_gene: TRBJ1-2
d_gene: TRBD1
CDR3nt: TGTGCCAGCAGTGAATTCGGACAGGGAATCTATGGCTACACCTTC
CDR3aa: CASSEFGQGIYGYTF

len: 14
abundance: .
v_gene: TRBV30
j_gene: TRBJ2-2
d_gene: .
CDR3nt: TGTGCCTGGAGGAACCTCGGGGGCACCGGGGAGCTGTTTTTT
CDR3aa: CAWRNLGGTGELFF

len: 16
abundance: .
v_gene: TRBV5-6
j_gene: TRBJ1-2
d_gene: TRBD1
CDR3nt: TGTGCCAGCAGCACATTCCGGACAGGATCTAACTATGGCTACACCTTC
CDR3aa: CASSTFRTGSNYGYTF